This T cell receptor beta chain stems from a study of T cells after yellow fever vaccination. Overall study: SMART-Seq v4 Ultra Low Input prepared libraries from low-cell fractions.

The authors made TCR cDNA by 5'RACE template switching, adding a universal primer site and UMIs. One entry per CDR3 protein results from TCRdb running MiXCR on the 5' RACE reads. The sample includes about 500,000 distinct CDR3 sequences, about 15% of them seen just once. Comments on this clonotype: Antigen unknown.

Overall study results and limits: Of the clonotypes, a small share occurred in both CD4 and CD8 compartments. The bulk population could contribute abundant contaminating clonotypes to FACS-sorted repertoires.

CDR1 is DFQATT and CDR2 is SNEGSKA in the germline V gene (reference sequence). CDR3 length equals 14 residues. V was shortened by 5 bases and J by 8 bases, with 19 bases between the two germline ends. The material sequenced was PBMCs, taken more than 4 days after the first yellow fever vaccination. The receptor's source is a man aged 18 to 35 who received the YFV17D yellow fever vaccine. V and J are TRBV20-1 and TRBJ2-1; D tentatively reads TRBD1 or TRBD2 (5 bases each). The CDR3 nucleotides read TGCAGTGCTGGCGTAGGGCAGGGAGTCGATGAGCAGTTCTTC. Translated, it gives CSAGVGQGVDEQFF.